The sequence of this T cell receptor (beta chain) was determined in a study of CD8 T cells in Susac syndrome. The CDR3 contains 14 residues. V shed 4 bases, J shed 3 bases, and the junction held 0 bases outside the gene matches. Germline V gives CDR1 MNHNS, CDR2 SASEGT. CD8+ and CD4+ T cells circulating in blood were sequenced for TCR beta. All included Susac syndrome patients satisfied recently defined diagnostic criteria for definite or probable disease. A quantity of about 0.5 to 1 ug RNA underwent reverse transcription using random hexamers. TCRdb reprocessed the immunoSEQ multiplex PCR reads via MiXCR and lists one record per CDR3 protein. The sample lists around 95,000 distinct CDR3 sequences; roughly 96% were seen once.

The chain joins TRBV6-1 to TRBJ2-2; 9 nucleotides match TRBD1. The sequenced sample was CD8+ T cells from PBMCs. This TCR was recovered from a human donor with Susac syndrome. CDR3 DNA sequence: TGTGCCAGCAGTGGGACAGGGGACACCGGGGAGCTGTTTTTT. Its translation: CASSGTGDTGELFF.